This entry describes one TCR beta chain. No cognate antigen has been identified for it. Nothing much larger sits one base from this clone, and base qualities are not available. The method behind the library was the immunoSEQ multiplex PCR assay. TCRdb's version of the immuneACCESS table is confined to in-frame rearrangements and falls short of the full clone set. An unresolved V gene accounts for under half of the shortfall where checked; the remainder is of unknown origin. The sample table lists 100,000 or so clones, about 80% of them with a count of one. The ten biggest clones cover less than 15% of the sample. From the cysteine up to the phenylalanine, the CDR3 has a length of 17 residues. Only the CDR3 region is kept as DNA, spanning 51 bases read in frame from base 1. CDR1 SGHTA and CDR2 FQGNSA are derived from the germline V gene. V ends up 1 base short and J 2 bases short, with an unmatched junction base count of 6.

The sample is drawn from a study of control samples from healthy donors and cancer patients (dated by TCRdb to about 2020). The source is a woman aged 45-65 years in good health. Sequencing used blood. The chain employs TRBV7-2 and TRBJ2-2; the central 8 bases match TRBD2. Here the CDR3 is given as CASSLDPSGGNTGELFF. The DNA is as follows: TGTGCCAGCAGCTTAGATCCGAGCGGGGGAAACACCGGGGAGCTGTTTTTT.